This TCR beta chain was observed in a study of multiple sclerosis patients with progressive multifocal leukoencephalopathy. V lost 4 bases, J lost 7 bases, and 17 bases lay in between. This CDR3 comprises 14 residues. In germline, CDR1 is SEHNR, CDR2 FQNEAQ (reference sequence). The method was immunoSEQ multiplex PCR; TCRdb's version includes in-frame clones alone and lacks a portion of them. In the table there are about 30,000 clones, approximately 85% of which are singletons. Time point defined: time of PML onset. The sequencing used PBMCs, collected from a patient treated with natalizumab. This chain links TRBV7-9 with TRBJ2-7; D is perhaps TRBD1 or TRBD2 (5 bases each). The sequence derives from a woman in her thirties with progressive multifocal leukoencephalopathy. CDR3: CASSSHRTPGEQYF. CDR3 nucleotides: TGTGCCAGCAGCTCCCACCGGACACCGGGGGAGCAGTACTTC.